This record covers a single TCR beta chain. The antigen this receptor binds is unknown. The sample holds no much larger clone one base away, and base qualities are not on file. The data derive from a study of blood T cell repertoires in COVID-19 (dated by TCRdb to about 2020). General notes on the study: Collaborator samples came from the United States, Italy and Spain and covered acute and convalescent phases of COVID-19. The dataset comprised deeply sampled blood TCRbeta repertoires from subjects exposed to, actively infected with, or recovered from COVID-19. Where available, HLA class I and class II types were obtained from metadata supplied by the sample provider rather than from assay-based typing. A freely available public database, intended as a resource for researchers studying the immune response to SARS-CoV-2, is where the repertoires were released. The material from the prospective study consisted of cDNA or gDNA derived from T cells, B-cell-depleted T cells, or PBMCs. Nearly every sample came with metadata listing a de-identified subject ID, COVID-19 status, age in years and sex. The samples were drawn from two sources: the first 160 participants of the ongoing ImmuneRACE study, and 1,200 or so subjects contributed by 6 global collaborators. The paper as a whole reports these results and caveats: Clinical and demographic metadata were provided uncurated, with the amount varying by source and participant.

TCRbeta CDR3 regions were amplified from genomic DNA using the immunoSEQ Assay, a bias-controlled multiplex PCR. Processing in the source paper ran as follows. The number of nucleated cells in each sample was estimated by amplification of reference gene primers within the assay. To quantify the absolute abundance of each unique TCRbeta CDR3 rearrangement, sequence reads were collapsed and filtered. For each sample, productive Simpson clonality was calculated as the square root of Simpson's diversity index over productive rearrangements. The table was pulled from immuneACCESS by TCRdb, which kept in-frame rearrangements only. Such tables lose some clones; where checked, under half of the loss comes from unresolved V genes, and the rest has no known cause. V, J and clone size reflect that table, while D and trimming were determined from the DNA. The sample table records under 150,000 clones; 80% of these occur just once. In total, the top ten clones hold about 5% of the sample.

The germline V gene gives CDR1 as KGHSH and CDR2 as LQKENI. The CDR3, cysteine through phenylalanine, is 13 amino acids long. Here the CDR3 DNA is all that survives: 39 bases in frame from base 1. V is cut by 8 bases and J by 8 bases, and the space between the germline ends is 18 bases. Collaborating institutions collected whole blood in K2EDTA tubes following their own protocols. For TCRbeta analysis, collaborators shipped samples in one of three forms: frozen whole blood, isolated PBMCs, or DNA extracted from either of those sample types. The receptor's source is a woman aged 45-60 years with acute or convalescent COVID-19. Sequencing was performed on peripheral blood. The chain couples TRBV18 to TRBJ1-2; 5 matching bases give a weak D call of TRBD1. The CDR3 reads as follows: CASAFGQGDGYTF. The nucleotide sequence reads TGTGCCAGCGCCTTCGGTCAGGGCGACGGCTACACCTTC. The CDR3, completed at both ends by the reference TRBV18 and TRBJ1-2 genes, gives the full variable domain NAGVMQNPRHLVRRRGQEARLRCSPMKGHSHVYWYRQLPEEGLKFMVYLQKENIIDESGMPKERFSAEFPKEGPSILRIQQVVRGDSAAYFCASAFGQGDGYTFGSGTRLTVV.